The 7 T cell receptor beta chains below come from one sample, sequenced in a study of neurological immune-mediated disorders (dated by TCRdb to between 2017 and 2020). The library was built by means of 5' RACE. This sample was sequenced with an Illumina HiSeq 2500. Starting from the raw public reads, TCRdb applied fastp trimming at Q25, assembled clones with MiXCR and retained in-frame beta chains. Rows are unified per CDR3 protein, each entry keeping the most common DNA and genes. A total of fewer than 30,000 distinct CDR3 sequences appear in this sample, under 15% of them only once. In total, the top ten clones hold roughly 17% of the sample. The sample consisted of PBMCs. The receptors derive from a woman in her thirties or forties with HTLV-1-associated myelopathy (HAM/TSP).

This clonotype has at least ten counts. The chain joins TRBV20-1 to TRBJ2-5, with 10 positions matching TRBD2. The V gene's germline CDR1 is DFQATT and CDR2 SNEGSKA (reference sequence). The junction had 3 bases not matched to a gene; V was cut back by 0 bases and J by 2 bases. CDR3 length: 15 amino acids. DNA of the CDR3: TGCAGTGCTAGAGATAGGACTAGCGGACAAGAGACCCAGTACTTC. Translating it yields CSARDRTSGQETQYF.

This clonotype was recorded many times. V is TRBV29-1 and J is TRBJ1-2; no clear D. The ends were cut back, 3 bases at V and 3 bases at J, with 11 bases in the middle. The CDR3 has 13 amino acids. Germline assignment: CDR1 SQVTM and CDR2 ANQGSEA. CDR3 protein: CSVEGNGHYGYTF. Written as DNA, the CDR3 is TGCAGCGTTGAGGGAAACGGTCACTATGGCTACACCTTC.

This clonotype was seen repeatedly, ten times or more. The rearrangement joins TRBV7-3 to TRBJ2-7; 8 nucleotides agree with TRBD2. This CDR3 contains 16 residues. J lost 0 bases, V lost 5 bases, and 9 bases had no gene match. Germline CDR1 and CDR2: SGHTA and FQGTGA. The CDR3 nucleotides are TGTGCCAGCAGCCCCGTTGGCGGGGGGTCCTCCTACGAGCAGTACTTC. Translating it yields CASSPVGGGSSYEQYF. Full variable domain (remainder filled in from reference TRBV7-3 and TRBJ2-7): GAGVSQTPSNKVTEKGKYVELRCDPISGHTALYWYRQSLGQGPEFLIYFQGTGAADDSGLPNDRFFAVRPEGSVSTLKIQRTERGDSAVYLCASSPVGGGSSYEQYFGPGTRLTVT.

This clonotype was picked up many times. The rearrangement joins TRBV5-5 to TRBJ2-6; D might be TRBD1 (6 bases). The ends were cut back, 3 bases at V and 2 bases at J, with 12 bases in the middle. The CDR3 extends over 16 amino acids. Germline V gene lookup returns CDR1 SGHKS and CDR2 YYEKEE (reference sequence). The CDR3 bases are TGTGCCAGCAGCTCTGGCAGGGGCGCTGGGGCCAACGTCCTGACTTTC. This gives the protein CASSSGRGAGANVLTF.

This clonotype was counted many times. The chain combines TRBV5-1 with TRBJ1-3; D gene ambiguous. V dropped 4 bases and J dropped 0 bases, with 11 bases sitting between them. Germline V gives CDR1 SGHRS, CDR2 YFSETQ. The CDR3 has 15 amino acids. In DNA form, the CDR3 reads TGCGCCAGCAGCCCGACTTATAACTCTGGAAACACCATATATTTT. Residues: CASSPTYNSGNTIYF.

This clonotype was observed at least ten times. The CDR3: CASSNLDSQETQYF. CDR3 coding DNA: TGTGCCAGCAGCAACCTGGACAGCCAAGAGACCCAGTACTTC. The rearrangement links TRBV13 to TRBJ2-5, with D tentatively TRBD1 (6 bases). The CDR3 is 14 amino acids. Trimming removed 5 bases at V and 1 base at J, with 11 bases between. CDR1 and CDR2 (germline): PRHDT, FYEKMQ (reference sequence).

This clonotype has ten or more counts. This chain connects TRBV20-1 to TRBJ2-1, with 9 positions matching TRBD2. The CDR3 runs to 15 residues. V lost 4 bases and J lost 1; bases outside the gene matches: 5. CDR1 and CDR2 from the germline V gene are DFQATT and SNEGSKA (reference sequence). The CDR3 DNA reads TGCAGTGCTACTAGCGGGGATACATCCTACAATGAGCAGTTCTTC. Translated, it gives CSATSGDTSYNEQFF.